The 27 T cell receptor beta chains presented below share a single source sample, sequenced in a study of PD-L1 blockade in urothelial cancer. Sequencing was performed with immunoSEQ multiplex PCR; in TCRdb, only in-frame clones are kept and a portion is missing. The sample lists roughly 24,000 clones, approximately 89% occurring once. Time point in this sample: peripheral blood 6 weeks after treatment start. The material was PBMCs, obtained around atezolizumab (anti-PD-L1) treatment. These receptors all stem from a woman aged 55-69 years with urothelial cancer.

V usage is TRBV6-5 and J usage is TRBJ2-1; 7 bases are shared with TRBD2. CDR1 and CDR2 (germline): MNHEY, SVGAGI. This CDR3 is built from 15 residues. V was clipped by 2 bases and J by 1 base; unmatched bases: 2. The CDR3 region is CASSYGTKSYNEQFF. CDR3 sequence (DNA): TGTGCCAGCAGTTACGGGACTAAGTCCTACAATGAGCAGTTCTTC.

The rearrangement joins TRBV5-1 to TRBJ1-4; possibly TRBD1 for D (5 bases). The CDR3 is 15 residues long. Germline loops: CDR1 SGHRS, CDR2 YFSETQ. Trimming took off 4 bases at V and 8 bases at J, with 18 bases between the two ends. In DNA form, the CDR3 reads TGCGCCAGCAGCCCGGGGGGAGGGGAGGAAGAAAAACTGTTTTTT. As protein: CASSPGGGEEEKLFF.

This chain connects TRBV5-1 to TRBJ2-1; TRBD2 agrees at 10 bases. Germline values: CDR1 SGHRS, CDR2 YFSETQ. CDR3 length: 14 amino acids. The trim removed 6 bases at V and 5 bases at J, leaving 5 bases unmatched. The CDR3 spells CASKAGGPDNEQFF. In nucleotides, the CDR3 is TGCGCCAGCAAAGCGGGGGGGCCAGACAATGAGCAGTTCTTC. Complete variable domain (other parts from reference TRBV5-1 and TRBJ2-1): KAGVTQTPRYLIKTRGQQVTLSCSPISGHRSVSWYQQTPGQGLQFLFEYFSETQRNKGNFPGRFSGRQFSNSRSEMNVSTLELGDSALYLCASKAGGPDNEQFFGPGTRLTVL.

This chain connects TRBV7-8 to TRBJ2-5; weak D call: TRBD2 (5 bases). The V end was cut by 1 base, the J end by 5 bases, with 11 bases between. The germline CDR1 and CDR2 sequences are SGHVS and FQNEAQ. The CDR3 runs to 14 residues. CDR3 residues: CASSLGASFETQYF. In DNA form, the CDR3 reads TGTGCCAGCAGCTTAGGGGCTAGCTTCGAGACCCAGTACTTC.

This clone was observed once. This chain joins TRBV4-3 and TRBJ2-7; D might be TRBD2 (5 bases). V lost 1 base, J lost 3 bases, and 13 bases lay in between. The CDR3 contains 15 residues. Looked up from germline, CDR1 is LGHNA and CDR2 is YSLEER. CDR3 residues: CASSQGSGRIYEQYF. The CDR3 DNA follows: TGCGCCAGCAGCCAAGGAAGCGGACGGATCTACGAGCAGTACTTC.

The chain combines TRBV4-1 with TRBJ2-1; tentative D call: TRBD1 (6 bases). The V end was cut by 4 bases, the J end by 6 bases, with 13 bases between. Germline CDR1 MGHRA, CDR2 YSYEKL. The CDR3 covers 14 residues. The DNA of the CDR3 is TGCGCCAGCAGCCCAGGGCCCAGGGGCAATGAGCAGTTCTTC. Residues: CASSPGPRGNEQFF.

The rearrangement joins TRBV18 to TRBJ2-5, with 8 bases lining up with TRBD2. CDR1 and CDR2 from the germline V gene are KGHSH and LQKENI. After removal of 6 bases from V and 0 bases from J, the junction contained 3 bases not matched to a gene. CDR3 length: 14 amino acids. CDR3 region: CASSPGLDQETQYF. As DNA, the CDR3 is TGTGCCAGCTCGCCGGGACTAGACCAAGAGACCCAGTACTTC.

This chain links TRBV9 with TRBJ2-7, with D unclear. The V gene's germline CDR1 is SGDLS and CDR2 YYNGEE. There are 12 residues in the CDR3. V lost 4 bases and J 6 bases, leaving 11 bases between the germline ends. Here the CDR3 reads CASSSGSGEQYF. The CDR3 bases are TGTGCCAGCAGCTCCGGGTCTGGCGAGCAGTACTTC.

This chain joins TRBV23-1 and TRBJ1-1, with D tentatively TRBD1 (5 bases). TRBV23-1 is flagged as an ORF with uncertain function. The CDR3 has 14 residues. V was trimmed by 3 bases and J by 4 bases, leaving 12 bases between them. As DNA, the CDR3 is TGCGCCAGCAGTCATTTGGGGGGTACCACTGAAGCTTTCTTT. Protein product: CASSHLGGTTEAFF.

The rearrangement joins TRBV9 to TRBJ2-7, with D perhaps matching TRBD2 (5 bases). The length of the CDR3 is 15 residues. Germline V gene sequence: CDR1 SGDLS, CDR2 YYNGEE. Deletions cut 0 bases from V and 1 base from J, with 11 bases between. CDR3 coding DNA: TGTGCCAGCAGCGTAGGGTTAGCGTCTTCCTACGAGCAGTACTTC. Amino acids: CASSVGLASSYEQYF.

The chain uses TRBV4-3 and TRBJ2-2, with a possible D match to TRBD2 (5 bases). The CDR3 runs 15 residues. CDR1 is LGHNA and CDR2 is YSLEER in the germline V gene. V was shortened by 4 bases and J by 4 bases, with 13 bases between the two germline ends. Here the CDR3 DNA reads TGCGCCAGCAGCCTCGGAAGGGCGGGCACCGGGGAGCTGTTTTTT. This gives the protein CASSLGRAGTGELFF.

The chain employs TRBV28 and TRBJ2-2; TRBD1 agrees at 7 bases. The CDR3 spans 17 residues. The V gene's germline CDR1 is MDHEN and CDR2 SYDVKM. With V trimmed by 1 base and J by 5 bases, 10 bases remained unmatched. CDR3: CASSLYRQGQPTGELFF. The CDR3 DNA follows: TGTGCCAGCAGTTTATACAGGCAGGGACAGCCTACCGGGGAGCTGTTTTTT.

This clone was counted a single time. J is TRBJ1-6 and V is TRBV9; tentatively, D is TRBD1 (6 bases). Trimming took 4 bases from V and 7 from J, leaving 18 bases between them. Germline-derived CDR1 and CDR2 are SGDLS and YYNGEE. CDR3 length equals 16 residues. CDR3 in DNA: TGTGCCAGCAGCAGAGGAGGGGGGGGGCGGAATTCACCCCTCCACTTT. It codes for CASSRGGGGRNSPLHF.

The chain couples TRBV11-2 to TRBJ2-7, with 11 bases matching TRBD2. The V and J ends lost 1 base and 5 bases, in that order; junction bases with no gene match: 4. The CDR3 contains 15 residues. Germline values: CDR1 SGHAT, CDR2 FQNNGV. The DNA of the CDR3 is TGTGCCAGCAGCTTAGTACCACTAGCGGGAGACGAGCAGTACTTC. Its translation: CASSLVPLAGDEQYF. Full variable domain (outside the CDR3, taken from reference TRBV11-2 and TRBJ2-7): EAGVAQSPRYKIIEKRQSVAFWCNPISGHATLYWYQQILGQGPKLLIQFQNNGVVDDSQLPKDRFSAERLKGVDSTLKIQPAKLEDSAVYLCASSLVPLAGDEQYFGPGTRLTVT.

This chain joins TRBV28 and TRBJ2-7; D remains ambiguous. The CDR3 is 12 amino acids. The germline V and J ends were trimmed by 5 bases and 1 base, with 6 bases remaining between them. The germline V gene encodes CDR1 MDHEN and CDR2 SYDVKM. DNA for the CDR3: TGTGCCAGCAGTCCAAAATCCTACGAGCAGTACTTC. As protein: CASSPKSYEQYF.

This sequence joins TRBV6-5 and TRBJ2-3; D perhaps matches TRBD2 (6 bases). From germline, CDR1 is MNHEY and CDR2 SVGAGI. The length of the CDR3 is 13 residues. V lost 5 bases to trimming and J lost 3 bases, with 9 bases between them. In nucleotides, the CDR3 is TGTGCCAGCAGTCCCCGGGGGACAGATACGCAGTATTTT. This gives the protein CASSPRGTDTQYF.

The rearrangement joins TRBV19 to TRBJ2-6, with D uncertain. V was trimmed by 3 bases and J by 0 bases, leaving 12 bases between them. The CDR3 sequence is 17 residues long. The germline V gene encodes CDR1 LNHDA and CDR2 SQIVND (reference sequence). Here the CDR3 DNA reads TGTGCCAGTAGTATTCGGTTTCAGCGCTCTGGGGCCAACGTCCTGACTTTC. Translated: CASSIRFQRSGANVLTF.

Here the CDR3 reads CASSPVPYEQYF. The DNA for the CDR3 is TGTGCCAGCAGCCCGGTCCCCTACGAGCAGTACTTC. The chain has TRBV7-9 and TRBJ2-7, with no clear D. Germline lookup yields CDR1 SEHNR and CDR2 FQNEAQ (reference sequence). There are 12 residues in the CDR3. Trimming cost V 5 bases and J 2 bases, with 7 bases left between them.

By frequency in the sample, this clone is medium-sized. The V and J genes are TRBV7-9 and TRBJ1-5; 7 nucleotides match TRBD1. The CDR3 is 13 residues long. With 5 bases clipped from V and 7 bases from J, the junction kept 5 bases outside the gene matches. Germline V gives CDR1 SEHNR, CDR2 FQNEAQ (reference sequence). The CDR3 DNA reads TGTGCCAGCAGCCCAGTACAGGGGCAGCCCCAGCATTTT. This translates into CASSPVQGQPQHF.

The chain employs TRBV7-8 and TRBJ2-5; 13 bases are shared with TRBD2. Unmatched junction bases numbered 6, after V lost 4 bases and J lost 4 bases. The CDR3 length is 16 residues. Germline V gene data show CDR1 as SGHVS and CDR2 as FQNEAQ. For the CDR3, the DNA is TGTGCCAGCAGCTCAACTAGCGGGAGGGCCGGAGAGACCCAGTACTTC. This translates into CASSSTSGRAGETQYF.

This rearrangement joins TRBV5-6 to TRBJ2-7; D possibly corresponds to TRBD1 (5 bases). Trimming took 1 base from V and 2 from J, leaving 7 bases between them. Germline-derived CDR1 and CDR2 are SGHDT and YYEEEE. CDR3 length: 13 amino acids. CDR3 sequence reads: CASSLQGTYEQYF. For the CDR3, the DNA is TGTGCCAGCAGCTTGCAGGGAACCTACGAGCAGTACTTC.

The chain links TRBV9 to TRBJ2-5; TRBD1 aligns across 7 bases. Germline V gene data show CDR1 as SGDLS and CDR2 as YYNGEE. The ends lost 7 bases at V and 3 bases at J; junction bases unmatched: 3. The CDR3 runs to 12 residues. The CDR3 loop reads CASYGQEETQYF. In DNA, the CDR3 is TGTGCCAGCTATGGACAGGAAGAGACCCAGTACTTC.

The rearrangement links TRBV15 to TRBJ2-3; TRBD2 matches 12 bases. The CDR3 consists of 17 residues. V dropped 0 bases and J dropped 5; count of bases not matched to a gene: 6. Germline V gene data show CDR1 as LNHNV and CDR2 as YYDKDF (reference sequence). Here the CDR3 DNA reads TGTGCCACCAGCAGAGATCCTAGCGGGGGGGCTAAAGATACGCAGTATTTT. Its protein is CATSRDPSGGAKDTQYF.

The chain is built from TRBV5-1 and TRBJ2-7; TRBD1 might be the D (5 bases). The CDR3 runs to 14 residues. The germline V gene has CDR1 SGHRS and CDR2 YFSETQ. V was cut by 1 base and J by 3 bases, with 11 bases left in between. The CDR3: CASSLQGQIYEQYF. CDR3 nucleotide sequence: TGCGCCAGCAGCTTGCAGGGTCAAATCTACGAGCAGTACTTC.

The gene calls are TRBV6-1 and TRBJ2-1, with 8 bases aligning to TRBD2. Germline trimming cut 3 bases from V and 6 bases from J; bases unmatched to any gene: 7. The length of the CDR3 is 15 residues. CDR1 and CDR2 from the germline V gene are MNHNS and SASEGT. As DNA, the CDR3 is TGTGCCAGCAGTGAGAGGCAGGCGGGGGGCAATGAGCAGTTCTTC. This sequence encodes CASSERQAGGNEQFF.

The chain is built from TRBV11-2 and TRBJ2-7; tentatively, D is TRBD2 (5 bases). The germline V gene encodes CDR1 SGHAT and CDR2 FQNNGV. The CDR3 sequence is 13 residues long. V lost 1 base and J 7 bases, leaving 11 bases between the germline ends. Here the CDR3 DNA reads TGTGCCAGCAGCTTAGGAGGACGAGGGGAGCAGTACTTC. This sequence encodes CASSLGGRGEQYF.

The gene calls are TRBV7-9 and TRBJ2-7; 8 bases match TRBD2. Trimming removed 1 base from V and 4 bases from J; junction bases left unmatched: 6. Germline V gene sequence: CDR1 SEHNR, CDR2 FQNEAQ (reference sequence). This CDR3 is built from 15 residues. The CDR3 sequence is CASSLEASGRYEQYF. Here the CDR3 DNA reads TGTGCCAGCAGCTTAGAGGCTAGCGGGCGTTACGAGCAGTACTTC.